A single TCR beta chain is shown here with its context. These data are taken from a study of T cell changes during pregnancy in multiple sclerosis. TCRdb's copy holds only in-frame clones and misses some; the assay was immunoSEQ multiplex PCR. The sample shows fewer than 60,000 clones, approximately 91% of them seen only once. Trimming cost V 4 bases and J 1 base, with 14 bases left between them. The germline V gene encodes CDR1 SGHRS and CDR2 YFSETQ. There are 15 residues in the CDR3. This TCR was recovered from a female donor with multiple sclerosis, enrolled in a pregnancy study. The chain couples TRBV5-1 to TRBJ1-1; no firm D call. The sequencing used peripheral blood, collected in the second trimester of pregnancy. In nucleotides, the CDR3 is TGCGCCAGCAGCCCCCTACAGAGGGCGAACACTGAAGCTTTCTTT. As protein: CASSPLQRANTEAFF.